This entry describes one T cell receptor (beta chain). The record originates from a study of cytomegalovirus exposure and HLA in healthy donors. Primers for the PCR totalled 60 Vbeta and 13 Jbeta. Data came from immunoSEQ multiplex PCR; TCRdb stores just in-frame clones and leaves some out. The sample carries 150,000 to 200,000 clones, 78% recorded once. The TCR comes from a male donor in good health and CMV-seronegative. The sequenced sample was PBMCs.

The CDR3 loop is CASSPRQGIDYGYTF. The DNA of the CDR3 is TGTGCCAGTAGTCCTAGACAGGGAATTGACTATGGCTACACCTTC. The J gene is TRBJ1-2, the V gene TRBV19; 7 nucleotides match TRBD1. V shed 5 bases, J shed 3 bases, and the junction held 9 bases outside the gene matches. The CDR3 is 15 amino acids. CDR1 and CDR2 from the germline V gene are LNHDA and SQIVND (reference sequence).